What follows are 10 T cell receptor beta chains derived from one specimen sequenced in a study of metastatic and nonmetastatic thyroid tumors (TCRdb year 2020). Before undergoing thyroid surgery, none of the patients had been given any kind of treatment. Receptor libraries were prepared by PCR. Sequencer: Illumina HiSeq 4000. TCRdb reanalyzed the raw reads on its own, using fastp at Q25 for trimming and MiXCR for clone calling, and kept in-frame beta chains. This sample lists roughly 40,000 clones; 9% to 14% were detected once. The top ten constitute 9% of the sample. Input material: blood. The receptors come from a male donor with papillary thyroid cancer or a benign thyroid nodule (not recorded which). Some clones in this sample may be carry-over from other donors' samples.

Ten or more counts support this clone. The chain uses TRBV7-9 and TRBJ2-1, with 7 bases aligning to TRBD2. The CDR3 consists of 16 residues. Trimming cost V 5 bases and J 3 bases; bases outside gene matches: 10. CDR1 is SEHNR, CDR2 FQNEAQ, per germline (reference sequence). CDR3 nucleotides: TGTGCCAGCAGCGATTCTCCGGGACTAAACTACAATGAGCAGTTCTTC. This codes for CASSDSPGLNYNEQFF.

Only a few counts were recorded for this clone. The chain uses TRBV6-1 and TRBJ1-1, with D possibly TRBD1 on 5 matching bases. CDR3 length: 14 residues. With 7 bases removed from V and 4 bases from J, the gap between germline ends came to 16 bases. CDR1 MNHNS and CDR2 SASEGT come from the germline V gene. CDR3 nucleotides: TGTGCCAGCATCCAATGGGGGGTCGTCACTGAAGCTTTCTTT. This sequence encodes CASIQWGVVTEAFF.

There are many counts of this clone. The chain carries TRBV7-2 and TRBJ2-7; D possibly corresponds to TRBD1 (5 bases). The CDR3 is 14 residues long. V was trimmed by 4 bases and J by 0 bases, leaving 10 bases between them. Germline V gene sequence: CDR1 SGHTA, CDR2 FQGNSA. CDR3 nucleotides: TGTGCCAGCAGCTCCGACAGAGACTCCTACGAGCAGTACTTC. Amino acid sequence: CASSSDRDSYEQYF.

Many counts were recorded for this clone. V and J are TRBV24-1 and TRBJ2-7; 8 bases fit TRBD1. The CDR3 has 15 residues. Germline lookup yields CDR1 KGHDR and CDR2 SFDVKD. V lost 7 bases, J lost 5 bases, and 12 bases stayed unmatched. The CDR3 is CATSSPGQGSNEQYF. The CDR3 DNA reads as TGTGCCACCAGCTCCCCAGGACAGGGCTCGAACGAGCAGTACTTC.

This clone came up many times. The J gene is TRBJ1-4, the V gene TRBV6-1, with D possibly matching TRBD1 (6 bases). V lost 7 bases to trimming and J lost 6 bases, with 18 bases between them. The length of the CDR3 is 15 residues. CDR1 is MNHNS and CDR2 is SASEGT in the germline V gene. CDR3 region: CASKIGGGADEKLFF. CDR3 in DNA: TGTGCCAGCAAAATCGGAGGGGGGGCTGATGAAAAACTGTTTTTT.

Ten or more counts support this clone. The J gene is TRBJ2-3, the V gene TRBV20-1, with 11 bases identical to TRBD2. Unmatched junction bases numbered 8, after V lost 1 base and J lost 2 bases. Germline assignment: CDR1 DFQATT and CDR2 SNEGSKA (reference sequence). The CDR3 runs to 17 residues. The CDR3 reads CSARVSTSGSYTDTQYF. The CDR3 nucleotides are TGCAGTGCTAGAGTATCAACTAGCGGGAGCTACACAGATACGCAGTATTTT.

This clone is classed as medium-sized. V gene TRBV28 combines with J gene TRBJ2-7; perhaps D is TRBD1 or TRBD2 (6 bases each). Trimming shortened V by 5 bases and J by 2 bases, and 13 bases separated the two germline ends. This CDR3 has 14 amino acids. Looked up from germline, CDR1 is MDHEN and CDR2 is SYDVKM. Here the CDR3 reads CASSPTGAPYEQYF. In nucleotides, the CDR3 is TGTGCCAGCAGTCCCACGGGGGCACCCTACGAGCAGTACTTC. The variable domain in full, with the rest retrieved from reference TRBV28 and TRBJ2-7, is DVKVTQSSRYLVKRTGEKVFLECVQDMDHENMFWYRQDPGLGLRLIYFSYDVKMKEKGDIPEGYSVSREKKERFSLILESASTNQTSMYLCASSPTGAPYEQYFGPGTRLTVT.

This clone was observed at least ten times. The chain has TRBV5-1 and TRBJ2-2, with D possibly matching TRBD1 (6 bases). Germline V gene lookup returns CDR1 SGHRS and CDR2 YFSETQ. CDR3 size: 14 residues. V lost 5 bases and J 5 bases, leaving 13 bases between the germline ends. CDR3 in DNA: TGCGCCAGCAGGGACAGCACTTGGACCGGGGAGCTGTTTTTT. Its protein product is CASRDSTWTGELFF.

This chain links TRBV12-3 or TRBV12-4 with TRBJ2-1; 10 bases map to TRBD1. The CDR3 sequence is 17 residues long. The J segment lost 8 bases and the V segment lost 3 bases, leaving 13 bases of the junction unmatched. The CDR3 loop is CASSFPGQGTLLYEQFF. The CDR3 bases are TGTGCCAGCAGTTTTCCGGGACAGGGGACCCTCCTCTATGAGCAGTTCTTC.

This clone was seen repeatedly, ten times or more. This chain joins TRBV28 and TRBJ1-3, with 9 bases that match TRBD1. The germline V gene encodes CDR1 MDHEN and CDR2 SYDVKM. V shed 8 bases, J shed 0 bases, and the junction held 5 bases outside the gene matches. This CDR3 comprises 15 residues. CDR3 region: CASRDRVFSGNTIYF. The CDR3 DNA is TGTGCCAGCCGGGACAGGGTTTTCTCTGGAAACACCATATATTTT.